This passage covers 15 T cell receptor beta chains from one sample sequenced in a study of T cell responses to AZD1222 COVID-19 vaccine. Profiled with immunoSEQ multiplex PCR; TCRdb holds only in-frame clones, not every one. The table shows 150,000 to 200,000 clones, with under 95% occurring only once. The sample here was peripheral blood, taken 28 days after the second AZD1222 dose. The receptor source for this set is an adult who received the AZD1222 COVID-19 vaccine.

The rearrangement joins TRBV28 to TRBJ2-7; 7 nucleotides line up with TRBD1. This CDR3 comprises 13 residues. Trimming removed 4 bases from V and 3 bases from J; junction bases left unmatched: 3. Germline CDR1 reads MDHEN; CDR2 reads SYDVKM. CDR3 in DNA: TGTGCCAGCAGTTCCGGGACAGACTACGAGCAGTACTTC. Protein sequence: CASSSGTDYEQYF.

The chain carries TRBV29-1 and TRBJ2-7, with D possibly TRBD1 on 6 matching bases. The CDR3 is 12 amino acids. Germline CDR1 is SQVTM and CDR2 is ANQGSEA. Trimming took off 4 bases at V and 6 bases at J, with 13 bases between the two ends. The CDR3 DNA sequence: TGCAGCGTTGGTAGGGGGACCGCCGAGCAGTACTTC. It yields the protein CSVGRGTAEQYF.

This sequence joins TRBV19 and TRBJ2-1, with TRBD2 matching over 10 bases. The trim removed 3 bases at V and 11 bases at J, leaving 7 bases unmatched. CDR1 and CDR2 from the germline V gene are LNHDA and SQIVND (reference sequence). This CDR3 comprises 14 residues. The CDR3 is CASSMIGLAEQQFF. DNA for the CDR3: TGTGCCAGTAGTATGATAGGACTAGCGGAGCAGCAGTTCTTC.

This chain uses TRBV12-3 or TRBV12-4 with TRBJ1-4, with unresolved D. The CDR3 covers 13 residues. The germline V and J ends were trimmed by 1 base and 8 bases, with 8 bases remaining between them. CDR3 nucleotides: TGTGCCAGCAGTTTAGGGGCCCCAGAAAAACTGTTTTTT. It encodes CASSLGAPEKLFF.

This chain links TRBV6-2 or TRBV6-3 with TRBJ2-7; 10 nucleotides align to TRBD2. Trimming took 0 bases from V and 6 from J; bases not matched to a gene: 5. There are 15 residues in the CDR3. CDR1 and CDR2 (germline): MNHEY, SVGEGT. The CDR3 bases are TGTGCCAGCAGTTACTCTTGGTCTAGCGGGAGCGAGCAGTACTTC. Translated, it gives CASSYSWSSGSEQYF.

The V and J genes are TRBV28 and TRBJ2-2; 12 nucleotides align to TRBD2. This CDR3 has 16 amino acids. In germline, CDR1 is MDHEN, CDR2 SYDVKM. The J segment lost 6 bases and the V segment lost 6 bases, leaving 8 bases of the junction unmatched. The CDR3 region has the DNA TGTGCCAGCAGGTCTAGCGGGAGGGCCCAGGCCGGGGAGCTGTTTTTT. Its protein product is CASRSSGRAQAGELFF.

The chain couples TRBV29-1 to TRBJ2-7; TRBD1 or TRBD2 may be the D gene (5 bases each). V was clipped by 4 bases and J by 6 bases, with 16 bases between them. This CDR3 comprises 13 residues. Germline lookup yields CDR1 SQVTM and CDR2 ANQGSEA. CDR3 nucleotide sequence: TGCAGCGTTGTCCCCGGGGCAAAGGCCGAGCAGTACTTC. Protein sequence: CSVVPGAKAEQYF.

The chain couples TRBV30 to TRBJ2-3, with D perhaps matching TRBD1 (5 bases). V dropped 0 bases and J dropped 4 bases, with 14 bases sitting between them. Germline assignment: CDR1 GTSNPN and CDR2 SVGIG (reference sequence). This CDR3 is built from 15 residues. CDR3 protein: CAWSVGLGLADTQYF. As DNA, the CDR3 is TGTGCCTGGAGTGTTGGATTGGGGCTGGCAGATACGCAGTATTTT.

The chain has TRBV2 and TRBJ2-1; D gene ambiguous. The germline V gene encodes CDR1 SNHLY and CDR2 FYNNEI. The CDR3 extends over 13 amino acids. V lost 4 bases and J 5 bases, leaving 9 bases between the germline ends. Here the CDR3 DNA reads TGTGCCAGCAGTGCCCTTGGTCACAATGAGCAGTTCTTC. This translates into CASSALGHNEQFF.

A single count supports this clone. The chain has TRBV5-3 and TRBJ1-1; possible D gene TRBD1, 6 bases. TRBV5-3 is annotated as an ORF whose role is uncertain. This CDR3 spans 15 amino acids. The V gene lost 1 base and the J gene lost 4 bases, with 14 bases spanning the gap. The chain's CDR3 is CARSLRGAGATEAFF. CDR3 DNA sequence: TGTGCCAGAAGCTTGCGGGGGGCGGGGGCCACTGAAGCTTTCTTT.

This sequence joins TRBV19 and TRBJ2-3, with D possibly being TRBD1 (5 bases). CDR1 LNHDA and CDR2 SQIVND come from the germline V gene (reference sequence). Trimming removed 5 bases from V and 2 bases from J, with 14 bases in between. This CDR3 region has 15 residues. CDR3: CASSYQGRFTDTQYF. The CDR3 DNA follows: TGTGCCAGTAGTTATCAGGGCCGCTTCACAGATACGCAGTATTTT.

This clone was detected a few times. This chain connects TRBV7-9 to TRBJ1-2, with D perhaps matching TRBD1 (5 bases). Trimming cost V 0 bases and J 4 bases, with 12 bases left between them. The length of the CDR3 is 15 residues. Germline CDR1 is SEHNR and CDR2 is FQNEAQ (reference sequence). Written as DNA, the CDR3 is TGTGCCAGCAGCTTAGCGGGGGAGGAAGGCTATGGCTACACCTTC. This codes for CASSLAGEEGYGYTF.

The J gene is TRBJ2-7, the V gene TRBV6-5, with D uncertain. The CDR3 is 13 amino acids. V was shortened by 2 bases and J by 3 bases, with 8 bases between the two germline ends. Germline V CDR1 and CDR2: MNHEY, SVGAGI. For the CDR3, the DNA is TGTGCCAGCAGTTACGGACGGGTCTACGAGCAGTACTTC. As protein: CASSYGRVYEQYF.

The gene calls are TRBV5-6 and TRBJ1-5; weak D call: TRBD1 (6 bases). Trimming stripped 4 bases from V and 7 bases from J, with 18 bases between. The germline V gene has CDR1 SGHDT and CDR2 YYEEEE. CDR3 length: 15 residues. The CDR3 sequence: CASSLGQQGPQPQHF. For the CDR3, the DNA is TGTGCCAGCAGCCTTGGGCAACAGGGCCCCCAGCCCCAGCATTTT.

The chain combines TRBV27 with TRBJ2-1; D call uncertain. The CDR3 consists of 11 residues. With 5 bases removed from V and 6 bases from J, the gap between germline ends came to 5 bases. Per germline, CDR1 MNHEY and CDR2 SMNVEV (reference sequence). The CDR3 DNA reads as TGTGCCAGCAGTGAAGGCAATGAGCAGTTCTTC. This encodes CASSEGNEQFF.